Shown below are 15 T cell receptor beta chains from a single sample sequenced in a study of glioma-infiltrating T cells after dendritic cell vaccination. Libraries were prepared by immunoSEQ multiplex PCR; TCRdb keeps only in-frame clonotypes and omits some of them. The repertoire holds some 46,000 clones, with about 88% as singletons. As for time point: after dendritic cell vaccination, including at tumor progression/relapse. The material sequenced was blood, taken after dendritic cell vaccination. These receptors originate from a human donor with glioblastoma.

CDR3 protein: CASTQTPGSSYEQYF. CDR3 in DNA: TGTGCCAGCACCCAGACTCCGGGTAGCTCCTACGAGCAGTACTTC. The chain couples TRBV7-2 to TRBJ2-5; D is uncertain. The DNA end is more similar to TRBJ2-7, so the J call may be wrong. The V gene's germline CDR1 is SGHTA and CDR2 FQGNSA. This CDR3 is 15 amino acids long.

The chain links TRBV13 to TRBJ1-2; 7 nucleotides line up with TRBD1. Germline V gene sequence: CDR1 PRHDT, CDR2 FYEKMQ (reference sequence). Trimming took 7 bases from V and 9 from J; bases not matched to a gene: 17. CDR3 length equals 15 residues. CDR3 sequence reads: CASTPTTGTENSYTF. The CDR3 DNA reads TGTGCCAGCACCCCAACGACAGGGACAGAAAATAGCTACACCTTC.

This chain joins TRBV5-1 and TRBJ1-3; 7 positions match TRBD1. Per germline, CDR1 SGHRS and CDR2 YFSETQ. The trim removed 0 bases at V and 2 bases at J, leaving 8 bases unmatched. The CDR3 extends over 17 amino acids. CDR3 amino acids: CASSLESGQMPGNTIYF. The CDR3 DNA follows: TGCGCCAGCAGCTTGGAATCGGGACAGATGCCTGGAAACACCATATATTTT. Full variable domain (rest looked up from reference TRBV5-1 and TRBJ1-3): KAGVTQTPRYLIKTRGQQVTLSCSPISGHRSVSWYQQTPGQGLQFLFEYFSETQRNKGNFPGRFSGRQFSNSRSEMNVSTLELGDSALYLCASSLESGQMPGNTIYFGEGSWLTVV.

This clone was detected only a few times. CDR3 sequence reads: CAIRGQATTNEKLFF. The CDR3, as DNA: TGTGCCATCAGGGGACAGGCGACAACTAATGAAAAACTGTTTTTT. V usage is TRBV10-3 and J usage is TRBJ1-4; TRBD1 matches at 8 bases. Germline values: CDR1 ENHRY, CDR2 SYGVKD. The CDR3 has 15 residues. V was pared by 6 bases and J by 0 bases, with 3 bases of the junction left unmatched.

The V call is TRBV6-4, the J call TRBJ2-1; no clear D gene. This CDR3 is built from 13 residues. The V end lost 3 bases, the J end lost 2 bases, and 5 bases lay between the germline ends. The germline CDR1 and CDR2 sequences are MRHNA and SNTAGT. Here the CDR3 DNA reads TGTGCCAGCAGTGAAAGCCCCTACAATGAGCAGTTCTTC. Protein: CASSESPYNEQFF.

This clone appeared once. The rearrangement uses TRBV4-1 and TRBJ2-2; 14 positions match TRBD2. The CDR3 runs to 18 residues. Germline CDR1 and CDR2: MGHRA and YSYEKL. Germline trimming cut 4 bases from V and 4 bases from J; bases unmatched to any gene: 8. The CDR3 is CASSRSTSGRAGTGELFF. The DNA for the CDR3 is TGCGCCAGCAGCCGGTCGACTAGCGGGAGGGCGGGCACCGGGGAGCTGTTTTTT.

The V gene is TRBV19, the J gene TRBJ2-7, with D possibly being TRBD1 (7 bases). Germline CDR1 and CDR2: LNHDA and SQIVND (reference sequence). V was pared by 5 bases and J by 2 bases, with 16 bases between. The CDR3 extends over 15 amino acids. CDR3 amino acids: CASSPGGGRTYEQYF. In DNA, the CDR3 is TGTGCCAGTAGTCCAGGGGGAGGCCGAACCTACGAGCAGTACTTC.

The CDR3 nucleotides are TGTGCCATCAGTGGATCCGGGACAGGGACCTACGAGCAGTACTTC. This codes for CAISGSGTGTYEQYF. The V call is TRBV10-3, the J call TRBJ2-7; 9 bases are shared with TRBD1. J lost 2 bases, V lost 4 bases, and 6 bases had no gene match. This CDR3 comprises 15 residues. The germline V gene encodes CDR1 ENHRY and CDR2 SYGVKD.

This chain links TRBV7-8 with TRBJ2-7, with unresolved D. CDR3 length: 14 amino acids. V shed 2 bases and J shed 6 bases, with 14 bases lying between them. Germline assignment: CDR1 SGHVS and CDR2 FQNEAQ. The CDR3 coding sequence is TGTGCCAGCAGCTTACAGGATATTACTGGCGAGCAGTACTTC. Encoded protein: CASSLQDITGEQYF.

The chain recombines TRBV6-5 with TRBJ1-5; TRBD1 matches at 8 bases. The trim removed 7 bases at V and 2 bases at J, leaving 4 bases unmatched. Germline V gene lookup returns CDR1 MNHEY and CDR2 SVGAGI. The CDR3 spans 14 residues. The CDR3 nucleotides read TGTGCCAGCAAGGGCAGGGGGCGCAATCAGCCCCAGCATTTT. The encoded protein is CASKGRGRNQPQHF.

The genes are TRBV10-3 and TRBJ2-3, with a possible D match to TRBD1 (6 bases). This CDR3 region has 15 residues. Germline CDR1 is ENHRY and CDR2 is SYGVKD. V was clipped by 7 bases and J by 3 bases, with 17 bases between them. The CDR3 loop reads CAIMGHREVTDTQYF. The CDR3 DNA reads TGTGCCATCATGGGACACCGAGAGGTTACAGATACGCAGTATTTT.

This clone occurred once. J is TRBJ1-1 and V is TRBV12-5, with no clear D. Trimming left V 7 bases short and J 3 bases short, with 12 bases between. Germline loops: CDR1 LGHNT, CDR2 FRNRAP. The CDR3 sequence is 13 residues long. CDR3 in DNA: TGTGCTAGTGCCCTATCCCGGGACACTGAAGCTTTCTTT. Its translation is CASALSRDTEAFF.

This sequence joins TRBV10-3 and TRBJ2-7, with D possibly being TRBD1 (6 bases). Per germline, CDR1 ENHRY and CDR2 SYGVKD. V was shortened by 5 bases and J by 0 bases, with 17 bases between the two germline ends. CDR3 length equals 16 residues. The CDR3 here is CAISRTESGSSYEQYF. The CDR3 nucleotides read TGTGCCATCAGTCGGACAGAAAGTGGGAGCTCCTACGAGCAGTACTTC.

The chain couples TRBV19 to TRBJ2-7, with 11 bases fitting TRBD2. Trimming at V came to 3 bases and at J to 5 bases, leaving 12 bases not matched to a gene. CDR1 is LNHDA and CDR2 is SQIVND in the germline V gene (reference sequence). The CDR3 length is 17 residues. This CDR3 reads CASSISLAGGPGNEQYF. CDR3 in DNA: TGTGCCAGTAGTATTAGTCTAGCGGGAGGCCCAGGGAACGAGCAGTACTTC.

The chain carries TRBV5-4 and TRBJ2-2, with D perhaps TRBD1 (6 bases). V was clipped by 5 bases and J by 3 bases, with 14 bases between them. The CDR3 sequence is 15 residues long. Germline values: CDR1 SGHNT, CDR2 YYREEE (reference sequence). The CDR3 DNA follows: TGTGCCAGCAGGTCCGGGACATTCCACACCGGGGAGCTGTTTTTT. Translating it yields CASRSGTFHTGELFF.